Given below is one TCR beta chain in context. Repertoires were generated with immunoSEQ multiplex PCR, while TCRdb's copy carries only in-frame clones and drops some. The sample shows 320,000 or so clones, less than 85% of them seen only once. The data were obtained in a study of blood T cell repertoires in COVID-19. CDR1 and CDR2 (germline): SGDLS, YYNGEE. V lost 3 bases, J lost 7 bases, and 11 bases stayed unmatched. The length of the CDR3 is 16 residues. The chain uses TRBV9 and TRBJ1-4, with 8 bases identical to TRBD1. The clonotype originates from a woman in her twenties or thirties who had been exposed to COVID-19. Sequenced material: PBMCs or T cells enriched from blood (not recorded which). The CDR3 DNA reads TGTGCCAGCAGCGGAGGAGCAGGGGGCGCAGGTGAAAAACTGTTTTTT. It translates to CASSGGAGGAGEKLFF.